This entry features one T cell receptor beta chain sequence. Its antigen is unknown. This specimen belongs to a study of T cell responses to AZD1222 COVID-19 vaccine. Study conclusions and caveats: Recipients of AZD1222 seropositive at baseline numbered only 5 to 7. Of spike-specific TCRs, nearly half reportedly target regions left unmutated in variants. Most donors were white British and more were female, and clonal diversity was possibly underestimated. Dominant at 160-218 and 743-854, vaccine-associated CD4 TCRs also spanned spike.

The CDR3 is 13 amino acids. Trimming took off 6 bases at V and 2 bases at J, with 8 bases between the two ends. Assay used: immunoSEQ multiplex PCR; TCRdb lists only in-frame clones, some missing. The top ten clones hold 0.7% to 0.9% of a sample with roughly 160,000 clones, about 92% of them seen once. Sequencing used peripheral blood, obtained on day 0 of AZD1222 vaccination. V usage is TRBV12-3 or TRBV12-4 and J usage is TRBJ1-3, with D tentatively TRBD1 (6 bases). The TCR originated in an adult in good health. For the CDR3, the DNA is TGTGCCAGCAGGTGGACAGCTGGAAACACCATATATTTT. This translates into CASRWTAGNTIYF.